This TCR beta chain emerged from a study of T cells in Graves' hyperthyroidism and ophthalmopathy. As for the study in general: Staff took peripheral blood when the initial diagnosis was made, before any treatment began.

Overall study findings and caveats: Researchers report that a 13 V-J model separated ophthalmopathy from stable hyperthyroidism. Blood samples included most of the expanded thyroid clonotypes exceeding 0.001.

TCR beta CDR3 region amplification was performed from RNA transcripts. First-round RT-PCR targeting the TCR CDR3 was performed with the HTBI primer set. One entry per CDR3 protein, called by TCRdb with MiXCR from the multiplex PCR reads. The data hold approximately 430,000 distinct CDR3 sequences, with roughly 14% observed a single time. This clonotype was picked up many times. Its antigen is undetermined. The CDR3 loop spans 16 amino acids. The junction had 13 bases not matched to a gene; V was cut back by 5 bases and J by 4 bases. Germline CDR1 reads MNHNS; CDR2 reads SASEGT. Sequencing was carried out using blood. The sequence came from a man aged 18 to 35 with Graves' ophthalmopathy. The V and J genes are TRBV6-1 and TRBJ2-5; 7 bases map to TRBD2. For the CDR3, the DNA is TGTGCCAGCAGTTACGTCCCGGGAGGTATGGGAGAGACCCAGTACTTC. This sequence encodes CASSYVPGGMGETQYF.